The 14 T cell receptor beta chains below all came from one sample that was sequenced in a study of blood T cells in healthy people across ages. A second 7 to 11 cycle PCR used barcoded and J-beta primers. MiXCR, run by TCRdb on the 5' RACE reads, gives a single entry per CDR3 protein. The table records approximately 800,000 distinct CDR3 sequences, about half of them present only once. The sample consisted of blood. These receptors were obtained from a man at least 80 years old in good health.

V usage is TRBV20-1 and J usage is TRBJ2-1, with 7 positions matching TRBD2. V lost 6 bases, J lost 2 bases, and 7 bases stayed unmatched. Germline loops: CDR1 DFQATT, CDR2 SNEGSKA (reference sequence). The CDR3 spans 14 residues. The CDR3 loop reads CSATSESAYNEQFF. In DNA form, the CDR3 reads TGCAGTGCAACTAGCGAGAGCGCCTACAATGAGCAGTTCTTC.

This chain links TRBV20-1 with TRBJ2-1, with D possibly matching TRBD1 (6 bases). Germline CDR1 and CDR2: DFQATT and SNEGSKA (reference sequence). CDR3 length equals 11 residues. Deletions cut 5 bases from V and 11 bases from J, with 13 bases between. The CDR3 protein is CSAPAGTKQFF. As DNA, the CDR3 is TGCAGTGCTCCTGCCGGGACAAAGCAGTTCTTC.

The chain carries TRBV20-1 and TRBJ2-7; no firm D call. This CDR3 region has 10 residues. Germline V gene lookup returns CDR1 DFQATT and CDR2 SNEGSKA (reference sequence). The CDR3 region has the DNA TGCAGCGGGCAATCCTACGAGCAGTACTTC. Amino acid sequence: CSGQSYEQYF.

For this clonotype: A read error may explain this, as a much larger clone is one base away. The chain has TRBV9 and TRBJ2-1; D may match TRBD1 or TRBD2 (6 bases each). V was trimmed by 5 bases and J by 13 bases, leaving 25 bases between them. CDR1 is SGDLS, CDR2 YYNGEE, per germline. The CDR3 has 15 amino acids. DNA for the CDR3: TGTGCCAGCAGTCGAGACAGGAGGGGGGAAGAGACCCAGTTCTTC. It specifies CASSRDRRGEETQFF.

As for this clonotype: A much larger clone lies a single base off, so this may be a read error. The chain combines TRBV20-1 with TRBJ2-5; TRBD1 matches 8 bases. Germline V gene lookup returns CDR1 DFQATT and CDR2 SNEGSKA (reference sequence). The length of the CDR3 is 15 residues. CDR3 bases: TGCAGTGCTAGTGGGACAGGAGGTCACCAAGAGACCCTGTACTTC. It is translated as CSASGTGGHQETLYF.

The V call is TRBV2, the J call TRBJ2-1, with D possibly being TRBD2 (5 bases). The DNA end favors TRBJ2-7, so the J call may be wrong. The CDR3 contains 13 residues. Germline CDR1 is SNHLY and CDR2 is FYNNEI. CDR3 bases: TGTGCCAGCGGTGGTCGGGGAGAGGGAGAGCAGTACTTC. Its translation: CASGGRGEGEQYF.

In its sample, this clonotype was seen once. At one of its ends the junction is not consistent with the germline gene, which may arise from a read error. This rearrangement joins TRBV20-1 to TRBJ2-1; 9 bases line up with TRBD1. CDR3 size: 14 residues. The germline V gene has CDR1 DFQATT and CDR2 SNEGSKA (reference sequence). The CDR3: CSTERTGEYKEQFF. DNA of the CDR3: TGCAGTACTGAGAGGACAGGGGAGTACAAGGAGCAGTTCTTC.

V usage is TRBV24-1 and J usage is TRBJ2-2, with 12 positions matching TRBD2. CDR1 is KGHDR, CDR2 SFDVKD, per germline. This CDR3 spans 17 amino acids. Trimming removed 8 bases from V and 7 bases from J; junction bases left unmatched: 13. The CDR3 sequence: CATNAPSSGRAVGELFF. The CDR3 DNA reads TGTGCCACCAACGCCCCTTCTAGCGGGAGGGCCGTCGGGGAGCTGTTTTTT.

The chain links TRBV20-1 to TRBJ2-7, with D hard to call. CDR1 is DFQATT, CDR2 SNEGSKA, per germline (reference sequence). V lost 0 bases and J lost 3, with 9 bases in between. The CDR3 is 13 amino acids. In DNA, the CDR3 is TGCAGTGCTAGAGAGGTGCAGCACTACGAGCAGTACTTC. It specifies CSAREVQHYEQYF.

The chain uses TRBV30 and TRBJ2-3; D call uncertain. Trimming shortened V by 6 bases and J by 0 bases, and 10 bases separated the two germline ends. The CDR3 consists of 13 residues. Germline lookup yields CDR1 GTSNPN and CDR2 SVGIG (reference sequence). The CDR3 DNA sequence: TGTGCCTGCCTTCGGGTCAGCACAGATACGCAGTATTTT. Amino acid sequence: CACLRVSTDTQYF. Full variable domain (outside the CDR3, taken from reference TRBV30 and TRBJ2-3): SQTIHQWPATLVQPVGSPLSLECTVEGTSNPNLYWYRQAAGRGLQLLFYSVGIGQISSEVPQNLSASRPQDRQFILSSKKLLLSDSGFYLCACLRVSTDTQYFGPGTRLTVL.

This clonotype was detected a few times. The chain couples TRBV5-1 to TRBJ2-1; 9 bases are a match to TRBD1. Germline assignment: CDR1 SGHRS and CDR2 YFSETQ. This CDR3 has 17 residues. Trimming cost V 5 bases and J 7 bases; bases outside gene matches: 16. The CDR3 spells CASSRYTGGAGGNEQFF. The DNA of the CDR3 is TGCGCCAGCAGTCGATACACAGGGGGCGCCGGTGGAAATGAGCAGTTCTTC.

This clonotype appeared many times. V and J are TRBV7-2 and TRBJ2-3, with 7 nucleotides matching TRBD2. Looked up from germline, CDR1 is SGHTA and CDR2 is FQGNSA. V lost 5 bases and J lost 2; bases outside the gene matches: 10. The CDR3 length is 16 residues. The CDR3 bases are TGTGCCAGCAGCCCTCGGGAGCGGGACCACACAGATACGCAGTATTTT. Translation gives CASSPRERDHTDTQYF. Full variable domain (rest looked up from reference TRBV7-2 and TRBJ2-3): GAGVSQSPSNKVTEKGKDVELRCDPISGHTALYWYRQSLGQGLEFLIYFQGNSAPDKSGLPSDRFSAERTGGSVSTLTIQRTQQEDSAVYLCASSPRERDHTDTQYFGPGTRLTVL.

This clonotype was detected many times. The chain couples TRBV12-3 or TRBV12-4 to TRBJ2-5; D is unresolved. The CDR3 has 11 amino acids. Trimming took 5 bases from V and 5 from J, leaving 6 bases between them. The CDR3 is CASSRLETQYF. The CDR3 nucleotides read TGTGCCAGCAGTCGATTGGAGACCCAGTACTTC.

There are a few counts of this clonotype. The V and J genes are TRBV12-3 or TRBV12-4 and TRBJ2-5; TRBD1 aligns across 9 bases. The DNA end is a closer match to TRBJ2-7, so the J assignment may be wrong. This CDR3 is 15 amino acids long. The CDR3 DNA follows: TGTGCCAGCATTAAGGGGACAGGGTATATTCCCGAGCAGTACTTC. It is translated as CASIKGTGYIPEQYF.